This T cell receptor beta chain emerged from a study of blood T cell repertoires in COVID-19. There are 15 residues in the CDR3. Germline V gene lookup returns CDR1 SGHRS and CDR2 YFSETQ. Deletions cut 0 bases from V and 1 base from J, with 7 bases between. Profiling relied on immunoSEQ multiplex PCR, and the TCRdb table lists in-frame clones only, not all of them. The sample includes around 150,000 clones, 82% of them seen just once. Seattle researchers signed up patients amid active infection and tracked them longitudinally. This clone was seen once. The specimen was peripheral blood. The TCR was taken from a woman aged 35 to 49 with COVID-19, enrolled during active disease. This chain joins TRBV5-1 and TRBJ2-2, with D perhaps TRBD1 (6 bases). The chain's CDR3 is CASSLGGQNTGELFF. The CDR3 region has the DNA TGCGCCAGCAGCTTGGGGGGACAGAACACCGGGGAGCTGTTTTTT.